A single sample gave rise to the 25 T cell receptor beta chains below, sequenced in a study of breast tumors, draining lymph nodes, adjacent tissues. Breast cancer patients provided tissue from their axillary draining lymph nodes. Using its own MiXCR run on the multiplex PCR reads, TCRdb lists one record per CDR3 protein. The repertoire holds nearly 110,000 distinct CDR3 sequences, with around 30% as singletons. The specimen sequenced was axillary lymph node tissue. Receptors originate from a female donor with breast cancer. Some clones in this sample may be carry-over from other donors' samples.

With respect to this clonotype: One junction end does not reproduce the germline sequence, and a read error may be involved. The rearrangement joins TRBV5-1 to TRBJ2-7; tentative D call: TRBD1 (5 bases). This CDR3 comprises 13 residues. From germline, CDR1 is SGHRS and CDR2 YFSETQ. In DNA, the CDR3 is TGCGCCAGCAGCTTGGGTACAGGTTACGACCAGTACTTC. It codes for CASSLGTGYDQYF.

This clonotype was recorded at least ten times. CDR3 region: CASSSRTELGNTIYF. For the CDR3, the DNA is TGTGCCAGCAGCTCGCGGACAGAACTCGGAAACACCATATATTTT. The rearrangement uses TRBV7-9 and TRBJ1-3; TRBD1 is a possible D gene (6 bases). The V end lost 4 bases, the J end lost 4 bases, and 14 bases lay between the germline ends. Germline loops: CDR1 SEHNR, CDR2 FQNEAQ (reference sequence). CDR3 size: 15 residues.

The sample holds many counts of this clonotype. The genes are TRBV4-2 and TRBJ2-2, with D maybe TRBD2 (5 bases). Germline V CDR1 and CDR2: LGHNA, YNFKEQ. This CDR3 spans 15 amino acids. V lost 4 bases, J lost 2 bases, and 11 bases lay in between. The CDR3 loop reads CASSLTSSNTGELFF. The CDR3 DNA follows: TGTGCCAGCAGCCTAACTAGTAGCAACACCGGGGAGCTGTTTTTT.

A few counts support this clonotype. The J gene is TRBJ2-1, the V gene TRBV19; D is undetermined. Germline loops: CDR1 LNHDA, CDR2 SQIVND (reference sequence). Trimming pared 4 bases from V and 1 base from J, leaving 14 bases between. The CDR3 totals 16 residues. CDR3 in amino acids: CASSTSDRVSYNEQFF. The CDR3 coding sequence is TGTGCCAGTAGTACTTCGGATAGGGTTTCCTACAATGAGCAGTTCTTC.

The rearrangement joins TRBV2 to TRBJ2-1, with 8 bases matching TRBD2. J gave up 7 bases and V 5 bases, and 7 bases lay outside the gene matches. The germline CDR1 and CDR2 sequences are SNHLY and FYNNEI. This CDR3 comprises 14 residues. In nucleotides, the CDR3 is TGTGCCAGCAGTCGACACCCTAGCGGGAATGAGCAGTTCTTC. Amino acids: CASSRHPSGNEQFF.

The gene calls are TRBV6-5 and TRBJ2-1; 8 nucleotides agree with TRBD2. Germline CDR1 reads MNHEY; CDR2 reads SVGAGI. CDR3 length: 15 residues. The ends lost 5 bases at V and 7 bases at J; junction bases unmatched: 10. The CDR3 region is CASSRRGGFKNEQFF. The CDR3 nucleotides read TGTGCCAGCAGTCGGCGCGGGGGGTTTAAGAATGAGCAGTTCTTC.

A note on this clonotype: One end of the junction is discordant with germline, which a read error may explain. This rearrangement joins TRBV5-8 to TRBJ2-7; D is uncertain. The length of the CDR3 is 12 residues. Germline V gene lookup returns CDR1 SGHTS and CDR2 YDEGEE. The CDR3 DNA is TGTGCCAGCAGCTTGGAGTCCTCCGAGCAGTACTTC. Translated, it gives CASSLESSEQYF.

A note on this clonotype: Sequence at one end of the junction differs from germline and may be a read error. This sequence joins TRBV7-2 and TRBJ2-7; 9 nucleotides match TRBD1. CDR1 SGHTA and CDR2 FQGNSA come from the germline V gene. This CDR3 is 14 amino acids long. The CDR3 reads CASSSGQGSYEQCF. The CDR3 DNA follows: TGTGCCAGCAGCTCCGGACAGGGGAGCTACGAGCAGTGCTTC. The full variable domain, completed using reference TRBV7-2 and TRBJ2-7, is GAGVSQSPSNKVTEKGKDVELRCDPISGHTALYWYRQSLGQGLEFLIYFQGNSAPDKSGLPSDRFSAERTGGSVSTLTIQRTQQEDSAVYLCASSSGQGSYEQCFGPGTRLTVT.

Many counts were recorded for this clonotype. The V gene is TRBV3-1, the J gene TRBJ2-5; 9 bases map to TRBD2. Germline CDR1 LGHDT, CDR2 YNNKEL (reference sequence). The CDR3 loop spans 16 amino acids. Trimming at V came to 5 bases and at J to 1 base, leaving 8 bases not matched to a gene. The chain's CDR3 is CASSNLAGAPQETQYF. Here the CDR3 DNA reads TGTGCCAGCAGCAATTTAGCGGGAGCCCCCCAAGAGACCCAGTACTTC.

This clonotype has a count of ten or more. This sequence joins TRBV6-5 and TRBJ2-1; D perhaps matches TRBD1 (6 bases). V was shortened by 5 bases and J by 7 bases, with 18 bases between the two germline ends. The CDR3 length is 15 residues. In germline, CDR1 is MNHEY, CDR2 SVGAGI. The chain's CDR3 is CASSAQGPLGNEQFF. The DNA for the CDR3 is TGTGCCAGCAGTGCACAGGGACCCCTAGGGAATGAGCAGTTCTTC.

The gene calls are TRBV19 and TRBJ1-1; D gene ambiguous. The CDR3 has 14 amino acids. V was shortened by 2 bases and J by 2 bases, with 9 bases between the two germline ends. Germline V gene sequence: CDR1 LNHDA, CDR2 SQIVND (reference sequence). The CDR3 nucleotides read TGTGCCAGTAGTATAAGGGTTGAAAACACTGAAGCTTTCTTT. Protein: CASSIRVENTEAFF.

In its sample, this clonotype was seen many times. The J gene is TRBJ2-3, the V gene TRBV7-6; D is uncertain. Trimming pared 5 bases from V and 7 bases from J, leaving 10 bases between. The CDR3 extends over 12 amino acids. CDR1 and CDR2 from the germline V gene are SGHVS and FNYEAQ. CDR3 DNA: TGTGCCAGCAGCCCAGGTACTTATACGCAGTATTTT. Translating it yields CASSPGTYTQYF.

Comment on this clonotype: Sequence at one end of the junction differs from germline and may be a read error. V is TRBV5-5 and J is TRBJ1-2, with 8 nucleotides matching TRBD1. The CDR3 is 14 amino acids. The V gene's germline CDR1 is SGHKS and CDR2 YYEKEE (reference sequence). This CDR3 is CASGLEGTGGGYTF. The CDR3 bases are TGCGCCAGCGGCTTGGAGGGGACAGGCGGTGGCTACACCTTC. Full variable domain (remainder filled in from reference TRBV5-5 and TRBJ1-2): DAGVTQSPTHLIKTRGQQVTLRCSPISGHKSVSWYQQVLGQGPQFIFQYYEKEERGRGNFPDRFSARQFPNYSSELNVNALLLGDSALYLCASGLEGTGGGYTFGSGTRLTVV.

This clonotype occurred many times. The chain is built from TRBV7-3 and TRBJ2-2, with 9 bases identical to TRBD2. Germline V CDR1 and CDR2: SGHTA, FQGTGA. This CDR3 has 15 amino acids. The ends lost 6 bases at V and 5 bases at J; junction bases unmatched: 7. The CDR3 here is CASRQAGGRTGELFF. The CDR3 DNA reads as TGTGCCAGCAGACAAGCGGGAGGACGAACCGGGGAGCTGTTTTTT. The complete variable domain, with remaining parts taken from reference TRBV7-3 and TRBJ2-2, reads GAGVSQTPSNKVTEKGKYVELRCDPISGHTALYWYRQSLGQGPEFLIYFQGTGAADDSGLPNDRFFAVRPEGSVSTLKIQRTERGDSAVYLCASRQAGGRTGELFFGEGSRLTVL.

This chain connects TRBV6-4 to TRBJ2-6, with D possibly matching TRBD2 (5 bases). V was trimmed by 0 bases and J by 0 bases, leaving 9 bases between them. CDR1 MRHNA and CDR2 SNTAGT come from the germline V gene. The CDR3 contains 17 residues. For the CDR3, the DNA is TGTGCCAGCAGTGACTCTGGCGGGTTCTCTGGGGCCAACGTCCTGACTTTC. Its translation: CASSDSGGFSGANVLTF.

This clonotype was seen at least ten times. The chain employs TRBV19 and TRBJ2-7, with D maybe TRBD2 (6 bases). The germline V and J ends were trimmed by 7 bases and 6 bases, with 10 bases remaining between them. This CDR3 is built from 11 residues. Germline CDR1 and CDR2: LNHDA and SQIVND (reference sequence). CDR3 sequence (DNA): TGTGCCAGTATGGGGGGTGGCGAGCAGTACTTC. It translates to CASMGGGEQYF.

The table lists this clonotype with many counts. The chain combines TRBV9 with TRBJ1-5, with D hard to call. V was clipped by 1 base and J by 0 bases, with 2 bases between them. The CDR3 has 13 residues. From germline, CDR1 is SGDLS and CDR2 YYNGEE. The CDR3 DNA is TGTGCCAGCAGCGTACATAGCAATCAGCCCCAGCATTTT. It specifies CASSVHSNQPQHF.

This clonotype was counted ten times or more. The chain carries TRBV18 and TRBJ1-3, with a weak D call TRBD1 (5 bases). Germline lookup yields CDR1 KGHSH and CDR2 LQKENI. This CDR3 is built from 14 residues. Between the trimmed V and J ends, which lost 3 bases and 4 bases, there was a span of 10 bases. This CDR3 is CASSPAGSGNTIYF. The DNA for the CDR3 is TGTGCCAGCTCACCGGCAGGGTCGGGAAACACCATATATTTT.

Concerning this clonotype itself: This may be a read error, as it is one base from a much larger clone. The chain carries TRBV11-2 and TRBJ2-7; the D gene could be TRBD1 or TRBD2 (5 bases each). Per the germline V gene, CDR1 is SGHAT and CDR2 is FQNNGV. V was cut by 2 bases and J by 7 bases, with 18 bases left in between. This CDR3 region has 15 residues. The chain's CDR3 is CASSLPGTAAREQYF. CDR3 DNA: TGTGCCAGCAGCTTACCCGGGACGGCGGCACGGGAGCAGTACTTC.

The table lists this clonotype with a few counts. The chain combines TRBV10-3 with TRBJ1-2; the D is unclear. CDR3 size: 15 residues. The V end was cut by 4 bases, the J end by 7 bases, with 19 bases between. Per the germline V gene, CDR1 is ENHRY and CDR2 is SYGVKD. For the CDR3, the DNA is TGTGCCATCAGTGCGGCAGAGGGAAGGGCAAGTGGCTACACCTTC. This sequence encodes CAISAAEGRASGYTF.

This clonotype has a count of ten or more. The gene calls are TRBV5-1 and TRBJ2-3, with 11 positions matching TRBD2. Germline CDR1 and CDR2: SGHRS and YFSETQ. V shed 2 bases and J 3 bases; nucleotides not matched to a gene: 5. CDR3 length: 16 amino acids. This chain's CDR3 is CASSFKLAGATDTQYF. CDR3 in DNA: TGCGCCAGCAGCTTCAAACTAGCGGGAGCGACAGATACGCAGTATTTT.

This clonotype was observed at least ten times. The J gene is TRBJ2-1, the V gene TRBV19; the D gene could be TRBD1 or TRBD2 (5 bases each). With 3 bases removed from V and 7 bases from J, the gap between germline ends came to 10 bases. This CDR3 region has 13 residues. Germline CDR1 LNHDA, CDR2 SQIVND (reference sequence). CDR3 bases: TGTGCCAGTAGTATGTGGGGGATTAATGAGCAGTTCTTC. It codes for CASSMWGINEQFF.

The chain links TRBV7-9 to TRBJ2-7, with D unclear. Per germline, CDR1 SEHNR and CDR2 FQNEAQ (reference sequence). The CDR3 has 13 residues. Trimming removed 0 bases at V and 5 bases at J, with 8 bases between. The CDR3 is CASSLALGNEQYF. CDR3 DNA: TGTGCCAGCAGCTTAGCGCTAGGGAACGAGCAGTACTTC.

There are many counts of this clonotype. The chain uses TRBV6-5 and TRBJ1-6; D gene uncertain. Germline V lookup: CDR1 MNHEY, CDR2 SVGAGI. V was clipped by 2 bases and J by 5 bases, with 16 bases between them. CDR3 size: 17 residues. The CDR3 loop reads CASSYPRPGANNSPLHF. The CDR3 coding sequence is TGTGCCAGCAGTTACCCCCGGCCGGGTGCAAATAATTCACCCCTCCACTTT.

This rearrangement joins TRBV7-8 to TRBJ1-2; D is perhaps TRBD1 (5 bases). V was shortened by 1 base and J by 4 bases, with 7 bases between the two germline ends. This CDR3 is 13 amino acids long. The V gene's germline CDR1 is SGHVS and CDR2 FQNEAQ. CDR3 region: CASSLGGVYGYTF. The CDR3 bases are TGTGCCAGCAGCTTAGGAGGGGTCTATGGCTACACCTTC.